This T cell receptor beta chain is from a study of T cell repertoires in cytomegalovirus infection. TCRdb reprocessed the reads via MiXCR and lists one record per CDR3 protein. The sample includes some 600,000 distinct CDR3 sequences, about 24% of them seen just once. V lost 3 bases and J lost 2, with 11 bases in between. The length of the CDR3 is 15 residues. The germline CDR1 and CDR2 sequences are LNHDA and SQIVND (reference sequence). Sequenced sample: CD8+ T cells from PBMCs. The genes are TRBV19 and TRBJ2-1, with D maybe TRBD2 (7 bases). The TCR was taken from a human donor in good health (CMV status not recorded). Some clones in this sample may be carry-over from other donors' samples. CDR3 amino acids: CASSIWGGTYNEQFF. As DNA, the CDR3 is TGTGCCAGTAGTATCTGGGGGGGCACCTACAATGAGCAGTTCTTC. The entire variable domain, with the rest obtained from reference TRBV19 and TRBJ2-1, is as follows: DGGITQSPKYLFRKEGQNVTLSCEQNLNHDAMYWYRQDPGQGLRLIYYSQIVNDFQKGDIAEGYSVSREKKESFPLTVTSAQKNPTAFYLCASSIWGGTYNEQFFGPGTRLTVL.